This T cell receptor beta chain originates from a study of glioma-infiltrating T cells after dendritic cell vaccination. Across the study: Glioblastoma patients came from Phase I and II dendritic cell vaccination trials.

Regarding time point: after dendritic cell vaccination, including at tumor progression/relapse. TCRdb's table, derived via immunoSEQ multiplex PCR, lists solely in-frame clones and lacks some. Among 50,000 to 60,000 clones listed, about four fifths were seen once. The CDR3 spans 14 residues. Germline V lookup: CDR1 MNHNY, CDR2 SVGAGI (reference sequence). V was clipped by 7 bases and J by 0 bases; unmatched bases: 4. Here the sequenced sample was blood, taken after dendritic cell vaccination. This chain joins TRBV6-6 and TRBJ2-7; the match to TRBD1 covers 9 bases. This sequence originates from a human donor with glioblastoma. CDR3 sequence: CASKGTGSSYEQYF. The DNA of the CDR3 is TGTGCCAGCAAAGGGACAGGGAGCTCCTACGAGCAGTACTTC.